This passage covers 18 T cell receptor beta chains from one sample sequenced in a study of identifying expanded T cells in peripheral blood. TCRdb's table, derived via immunoSEQ multiplex PCR, lists solely in-frame clones and lacks some. The data hold tens of thousands of clones, with approximately 86% observed a single time. The sample comprised blood. The receptors were gathered from a person aged 18 to 75 in good health.

This rearrangement joins TRBV6-5 to TRBJ2-5, with a weak D call TRBD1 (6 bases). The CDR3 runs to 15 residues. Trimming removed 5 bases from V and 5 bases from J, with 18 bases in between. CDR1 is MNHEY, CDR2 SVGAGI, per germline. The CDR3 DNA reads TGTGCCAGCAGTCGATTTGGACAGAGTCGCGAGACCCAGTACTTC. Translated, it gives CASSRFGQSRETQYF.

This rearrangement joins TRBV11-3 to TRBJ1-1; D remains unclear. The germline V and J ends were trimmed by 4 bases and 1 base, with 13 bases remaining between them. This CDR3 is 15 amino acids long. Per the germline V gene, CDR1 is SGHNT and CDR2 is YENEEA. CDR3 region: CASSYRGEGNTEAFF. The CDR3 DNA sequence: TGTGCCAGCAGCTACCGGGGAGAGGGGAACACTGAAGCTTTCTTT.

The V call is TRBV5-1, the J call TRBJ1-1; D unclear. The germline gives CDR1 SGHRS, CDR2 YFSETQ. The germline V and J ends were trimmed by 2 bases and 4 bases, with 12 bases remaining between them. The CDR3 extends over 14 amino acids. The CDR3 sequence is CASSFEPISTEAFF. The CDR3 DNA is TGCGCCAGCAGCTTTGAACCAATAAGCACTGAAGCTTTCTTT.

V gene TRBV19 combines with J gene TRBJ1-1; no firm D call. V dropped 5 bases and J dropped 4 bases, with 5 bases sitting between them. The CDR3 covers 11 residues. The germline CDR1 and CDR2 sequences are LNHDA and SQIVND (reference sequence). The CDR3 sequence is CASSWSTEAFF. In DNA form, the CDR3 reads TGTGCCAGTAGTTGGAGCACTGAAGCTTTCTTT.

As for this clone: A read error may account for a junction end that differs from germline. The chain couples TRBV14 to TRBJ2-3; D is possibly TRBD1 (6 bases). The length of the CDR3 is 12 residues. CDR1 is SGHDN and CDR2 is FVKESK in the germline V gene. The CDR3 region is CASSQMLDSRHF. As DNA, the CDR3 is TGTGCCAGCAGCCAAATGCTGGACAGCAGACATTTT. The full variable domain, completed using reference TRBV14 and TRBJ2-3, is EAGVTQFPSHSVIEKGQTVTLRCDPISGHDNLYWYRRVMGKEIKFLLHFVKESKQDESGMPNNRFLAERTGGTYSTLKVQPAELEDSGVYFCASSQMLDSRHFGPGTRLTVL.

This chain uses TRBV4-3 with TRBJ1-1; 8 bases line up with TRBD1. V gave up 6 bases and J gave up 11 bases; unmatched junction bases: 11. Per germline, CDR1 LGHNA and CDR2 YSLEER. This CDR3 has 13 amino acids. CDR3 sequence: CASSRTGRGPAFF. The DNA of the CDR3 is TGCGCCAGCAGTCGAACGGGCAGGGGGCCGGCTTTCTTT.

J is TRBJ2-1 and V is TRBV28; 9 bases are a match to TRBD1. CDR3 length: 12 residues. The trim removed 5 bases at V and 15 bases at J, leaving 8 bases unmatched. Germline V gene sequence: CDR1 MDHEN, CDR2 SYDVKM. This chain's CDR3 is CASSRDRANLFF. CDR3 in DNA: TGTGCCAGCAGTAGGGACAGGGCAAACCTGTTCTTC.

This rearrangement joins TRBV18 to TRBJ1-4; D ambiguous. V was pared by 1 base and J by 8 bases, with 20 bases between. Germline lookup yields CDR1 KGHSH and CDR2 LQKENI. The length of the CDR3 is 17 residues. DNA for the CDR3: TGTGCCAGCTCACCACGGGTATCCGGGAACGGAGGAGAAAAACTGTTTTTT. Its protein product is CASSPRVSGNGGEKLFF.

The V and J genes are TRBV27 and TRBJ2-3; 10 bases match TRBD2. This CDR3 has 15 residues. CDR1 MNHEY and CDR2 SMNVEV come from the germline V gene (reference sequence). The junction had 7 bases not matched to a gene; V was cut back by 3 bases and J by 7 bases. The CDR3 coding sequence is TGTGCCAGCAGTTTGTTAGCGGGGGGCCTGAATACGCAGTATTTT. Residues: CASSLLAGGLNTQYF.

V is TRBV7-2 and J is TRBJ2-7; the match to TRBD2 covers 13 bases. V lost 4 bases to trimming and J lost 4 bases; unmatched junction nucleotides: 7. CDR3 size: 16 residues. Germline CDR1 reads SGHTA; CDR2 reads FQGNSA. The CDR3 sequence: CASSSEGTSGNYEQYF. Written as DNA, the CDR3 is TGTGCCAGCAGCTCCGAGGGGACTAGCGGGAATTACGAGCAGTACTTC.

V and J are TRBV5-1 and TRBJ2-5; TRBD2 is a possible D gene (6 bases). Germline values: CDR1 SGHRS, CDR2 YFSETQ. The CDR3 is made up of 15 amino acids. The germline V and J ends were trimmed by 4 bases and 8 bases, with 21 bases remaining between them. This CDR3 reads CASSGGPGTGGTQYF. The CDR3 DNA is TGCGCCAGCAGCGGGGGACCAGGGACCGGGGGAACCCAGTACTTC.

The chain carries TRBV5-4 and TRBJ2-5; 11 bases agree with TRBD1. CDR3 length: 14 residues. The V segment lost 5 bases and the J segment 5 bases; nucleotides outside the gene matches: 5. Germline V lookup: CDR1 SGHNT, CDR2 YYREEE (reference sequence). CDR3 nucleotide sequence: TGTGCCAGCAGAGGACAGGGGGCTTGGGAGACCCAGTACTTC. Translation gives CASRGQGAWETQYF.

The chain joins TRBV9 to TRBJ2-7; 13 nucleotides align to TRBD2. This CDR3 comprises 14 residues. CDR1 is SGDLS, CDR2 YYNGEE, per germline. The V segment lost 7 bases and the J segment 7 bases; nucleotides outside the gene matches: 8. This chain's CDR3 is CASGRLAGGEEQYF. For the CDR3, the DNA is TGTGCCAGCGGCAGACTAGCGGGAGGCGAGGAGCAGTACTTC.

V is TRBV2 and J is TRBJ2-7, with D uncertain. Per the germline V gene, CDR1 is SNHLY and CDR2 is FYNNEI. V was pared by 10 bases and J by 3 bases, with 10 bases between. The CDR3 is 11 residues long. The CDR3 loop reads CATSTYYEQYF. The CDR3 coding sequence is TGTGCCACCTCAACATACTACGAGCAGTACTTC.

A word on this clone: Other DNA sequences of this sample code for an identical CDR3. This rearrangement joins TRBV6-5 to TRBJ2-5; unclear D gene. V lost 6 bases and J lost 0, with 5 bases in between. Germline V gene data show CDR1 as MNHEY and CDR2 as SVGAGI. The CDR3 is 12 residues long. CDR3 sequence: CASRGNQETQYF. The CDR3 DNA follows: TGTGCCAGCAGGGGCAACCAAGAGACCCAGTACTTC.

V is TRBV19 and J is TRBJ2-3; D unresolved. CDR3 length: 16 residues. The V end was cut by 2 bases, the J end by 1 base, with 13 bases between. CDR1 and CDR2 from the germline V gene are LNHDA and SQIVND (reference sequence). The DNA of the CDR3 is TGTGCCAGTAGTATAAACCGGGTCCCACGCACAGATACGCAGTATTTT. Translation gives CASSINRVPRTDTQYF.

In this sample, this clone turned up once. The CDR3, as DNA: TGTGCCAGCTCACCAATCCTCGAGCTGAACACTGAAGCTTTCTTT. It encodes CASSPILELNTEAFF. The chain couples TRBV18 to TRBJ1-1; D unresolved. V lost 2 bases, J lost 0 bases, and 10 bases lay in between. The CDR3 covers 15 residues. Germline lookup yields CDR1 KGHSH and CDR2 LQKENI. The whole variable domain, remainder taken from reference TRBV18 and TRBJ1-1, is NAGVMQNPRHLVRRRGQEARLRCSPMKGHSHVYWYRQLPEEGLKFMVYLQKENIIDESGMPKERFSAEFPKEGPSILRIQQVVRGDSAAYFCASSPILELNTEAFFGQGTRLTVV.

The CDR3 here is CASRARLAYEQYF. As DNA, the CDR3 is TGTGCCAGCAGGGCAAGACTAGCCTACGAGCAGTACTTC. The chain links TRBV2 to TRBJ2-7, with D possibly TRBD2 on 6 matching bases. Germline CDR1 reads SNHLY; CDR2 reads FYNNEI. V shed 6 bases and J shed 2 bases, with 11 bases lying between them. The CDR3 covers 13 residues.